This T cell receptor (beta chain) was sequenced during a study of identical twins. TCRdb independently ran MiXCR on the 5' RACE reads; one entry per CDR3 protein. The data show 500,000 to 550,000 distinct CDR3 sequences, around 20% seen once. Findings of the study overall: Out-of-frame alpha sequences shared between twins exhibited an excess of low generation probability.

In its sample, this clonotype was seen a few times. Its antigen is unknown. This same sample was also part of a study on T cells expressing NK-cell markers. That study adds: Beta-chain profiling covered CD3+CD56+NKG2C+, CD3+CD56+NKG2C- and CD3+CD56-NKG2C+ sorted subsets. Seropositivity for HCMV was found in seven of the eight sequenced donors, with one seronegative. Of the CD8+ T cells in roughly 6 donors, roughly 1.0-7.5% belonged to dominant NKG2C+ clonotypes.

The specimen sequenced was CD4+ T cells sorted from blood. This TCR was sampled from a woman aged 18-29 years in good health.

The CDR3 protein is CASSSFRDEQFF. In nucleotides, the CDR3 is TGTGCCAGCAGTAGTTTCCGCGATGAGCAGTTCTTC. The chain is built from TRBV27 and TRBJ2-1; no definite D call. V was cut by 5 bases and J by 8 bases, with 10 bases left in between. The V gene's germline CDR1 is MNHEY and CDR2 SMNVEV (reference sequence). The CDR3 loop spans 12 amino acids.